The 24 T cell receptor beta chains in this list originate from one sample, sequenced in a study of blood T cell repertoires in COVID-19. Produced via immunoSEQ multiplex PCR; TCRdb's table is partial and in-frame only. The table shows 210,000 or so clones, with 65% to 85% occurring only once. The specimen sequenced was PBMCs or T cells enriched from blood (not recorded which). These receptors came from a man younger than 40 with acute COVID-19.

J is TRBJ2-1 and V is TRBV27; 8 nucleotides agree with TRBD1. The V and J ends lost 2 bases and 0 bases, in that order; junction bases with no gene match: 6. The CDR3 sequence is 17 residues long. Germline V gives CDR1 MNHEY, CDR2 SMNVEV (reference sequence). For the CDR3, the DNA is TGTGCCAGCAGTTTACGTAGCAGGGGGCCCTCCTACAATGAGCAGTTCTTC. Translated: CASSLRSRGPSYNEQFF.

The chain uses TRBV15 and TRBJ2-1; D is possibly TRBD1 (5 bases). The CDR3 is 14 residues long. Trimming removed 7 bases from V and 0 bases from J, with 10 bases in between. CDR1 is LNHNV and CDR2 is YYDKDF in the germline V gene (reference sequence). The chain's CDR3 is CATNPDSSYNEQFF. DNA for the CDR3: TGTGCCACCAACCCAGACAGCTCCTACAATGAGCAGTTCTTC.

V and J are TRBV5-5 and TRBJ2-3, with D perhaps matching TRBD2 (5 bases). V was clipped by 4 bases and J by 2 bases, with 20 bases between them. This CDR3 region has 17 residues. CDR1 is SGHKS, CDR2 YYEKEE, per germline (reference sequence). DNA for the CDR3: TGTGCCAGCAGCCTCTCCGGGATCTTGGGGAACACAGATACGCAGTATTTT. Protein product: CASSLSGILGNTDTQYF.

DNA of the CDR3: TGTGCCAGCAGCGTCAGAGGTGACAGGGTCACCGGGGAGCTGTTTTTT. Protein sequence: CASSVRGDRVTGELFF. J is TRBJ2-2 and V is TRBV9, with 7 bases aligning to TRBD1. Germline V gene data show CDR1 as SGDLS and CDR2 as YYNGEE. V lost 2 bases, J lost 4 bases, and 8 bases stayed unmatched. CDR3 length equals 16 residues.

The sample holds one count of this clone. V is TRBV7-2 and J is TRBJ2-2, with a weak D call TRBD1 (6 bases). With 4 bases removed from V and 0 bases from J, the gap between germline ends came to 12 bases. There are 16 residues in the CDR3. CDR1 is SGHTA and CDR2 is FQGNSA in the germline V gene. CDR3 nucleotide sequence: TGTGCCAGCAGCTCTTGGGACAAATCGAACACCGGGGAGCTGTTTTTT. Its translation: CASSSWDKSNTGELFF.

The sample holds one count of this clone. The chain joins TRBV7-6 to TRBJ2-1; D unresolved. There are 15 residues in the CDR3. CDR1 and CDR2 (germline): SGHVS, FNYEAQ. Trimming took 1 base from V and 0 from J, leaving 7 bases between them. CDR3 sequence reads: CASSLGGASYNEQFF. The CDR3 nucleotides read TGTGCCAGCAGCTTAGGCGGCGCCTCCTACAATGAGCAGTTCTTC.

This clone appeared a single time. CDR3 sequence reads: CASSLGTGGADTQYF. CDR3 DNA: TGTGCCAGCAGCCTCGGGACAGGGGGCGCAGATACGCAGTATTTT. V is TRBV6-5 and J is TRBJ2-3; 12 bases map to TRBD1. V lost 6 bases and J lost 4; bases outside the gene matches: 5. The germline CDR1 and CDR2 sequences are MNHEY and SVGAGI. This CDR3 has 15 residues.

This rearrangement joins TRBV5-1 to TRBJ2-7; a possible D gene is TRBD1 (5 bases). The germline V gene encodes CDR1 SGHRS and CDR2 YFSETQ. Trimming removed 2 bases from V and 6 bases from J, with 15 bases in between. The CDR3 length is 14 residues. CDR3 DNA sequence: TGCGCCAGCAGCTTAAACACAGGTGCCTCCGAGCAGTACTTC. It encodes CASSLNTGASEQYF. The full variable domain, rest sourced from reference TRBV5-1 and TRBJ2-7, is KAGVTQTPRYLIKTRGQQVTLSCSPISGHRSVSWYQQTPGQGLQFLFEYFSETQRNKGNFPGRFSGRQFSNSRSEMNVSTLELGDSALYLCASSLNTGASEQYFGPGTRLTVT.

The rearrangement links TRBV21-1 to TRBJ2-7; TRBD1, the table's D call, was not compared with the DNA. TRBV21-1 counts as a pseudogene. This CDR3 comprises 12 residues. CDR3 region: CASSPQRGKQYF. In DNA form, the CDR3 reads TGTGCCAGCAGCCCTCAGAGGGGGAAGCAGTACTTC.

This clone was seen only a few times. The rearrangement links TRBV6-2 or TRBV6-3 to TRBJ2-3; tentatively, D is TRBD2 (6 bases). V was trimmed by 3 bases and J by 2 bases, leaving 9 bases between them. Germline V CDR1 and CDR2: MNHEY, SVGEGT. This CDR3 has 14 amino acids. Written as DNA, the CDR3 is TGTGCCAGCAGTTATGGACTAATCACAGATACGCAGTATTTT. This encodes CASSYGLITDTQYF.

This rearrangement joins TRBV5-6 to TRBJ2-7, with 7 bases aligning to TRBD1. This CDR3 contains 15 residues. Trimming cost V 0 bases and J 0 bases; bases outside gene matches: 3. Per germline, CDR1 SGHDT and CDR2 YYEEEE. As DNA, the CDR3 is TGTGCCAGCAGCTTGGGACAGGGCAACTCCTACGAGCAGTACTTC. Translating gives CASSLGQGNSYEQYF.

Only one count was recorded for this clone. The rearrangement uses TRBV11-2 and TRBJ1-3; tentatively, D is TRBD1 (6 bases). The CDR3 has 16 residues. Germline loops: CDR1 SGHAT, CDR2 FQNNGV. V was trimmed by 5 bases and J by 2 bases, leaving 16 bases between them. CDR3 protein: CASSRPQGDTGNTIYF. For the CDR3, the DNA is TGTGCCAGCAGCCGTCCCCAAGGGGACACTGGAAACACCATATATTTT.

This clone was picked up one time. This sequence joins TRBV5-4 and TRBJ2-5; D might be TRBD1 (6 bases). Deletions cut 0 bases from V and 5 bases from J, with 11 bases between. In germline, CDR1 is SGHNT, CDR2 YYREEE (reference sequence). The CDR3 has 14 amino acids. In DNA form, the CDR3 reads TGTGCCAGCAGCTTGGGGGCAGGGGTGGAGACCCAGTACTTC. Translated, it gives CASSLGAGVETQYF.

The rearrangement joins TRBV5-6 to TRBJ1-5, with D possibly TRBD1 on 5 matching bases. The CDR3 consists of 13 residues. Per germline, CDR1 SGHDT and CDR2 YYEEEE. Between the trimmed V and J ends, which lost 1 base and 7 bases, there was a span of 9 bases. CDR3 region: CASSLNRNQPQHF. As DNA, the CDR3 is TGTGCCAGCAGCTTGAACAGGAACCAGCCCCAGCATTTT.

In regard to this clone: Germline is not matched at one junction end, which may reflect a read error. The rearrangement joins TRBV2 to TRBJ1-4, with D unclear. The germline V gene encodes CDR1 SNHLY and CDR2 FYNNEI. The CDR3 loop spans 15 amino acids. The CDR3 sequence: CASREASGIDEKLFF. For the CDR3, the DNA is TGTGCCAGCAGAGAAGCGTCGGGGATAGATGAAAAACTGTTTTTT.

The chain combines TRBV6-5 with TRBJ1-1; 8 bases match TRBD1. This CDR3 is 14 amino acids long. V was clipped by 6 bases and J by 1 base; unmatched bases: 4. CDR1 and CDR2 from the germline V gene are MNHEY and SVGAGI. CDR3 DNA: TGTGCCAGCAGGATCGACAGGGGGAACACTGAAGCTTTCTTT. Amino acids: CASRIDRGNTEAFF.

This clone has a handful of counts. This sequence joins TRBV6-1 and TRBJ2-3; 10 bases map to TRBD2. CDR1 and CDR2 from the germline V gene are MNHNS and SASEGT. The CDR3 has 17 amino acids. With V trimmed by 4 bases and J by 6 bases, 13 bases remained unmatched. CDR3 loop: CASSARLSGGATDTQYF. The CDR3 DNA follows: TGTGCCAGCAGTGCCCGACTAAGCGGGGGGGCTACGGATACGCAGTATTTT.

The V gene is TRBV2, the J gene TRBJ2-3; 9 nucleotides line up with TRBD2. The CDR3 consists of 13 residues. The V and J ends lost 11 bases and 6 bases, in that order; junction bases with no gene match: 9. Germline loops: CDR1 SNHLY, CDR2 FYNNEI. For the CDR3, the DNA is TGTGCCTCGGAGCGGCGGGGGGGTGATACGCAGTATTTT. Translation: CASERRGGDTQYF.

The chain's CDR3 is CASSQVGDSWNEQYF. CDR3 DNA sequence: TGTGCCAGCAGCCAAGTAGGGGACAGTTGGAACGAGCAGTACTTC. The chain combines TRBV14 with TRBJ2-7, with 7 bases fitting TRBD1. CDR1 is SGHDN, CDR2 FVKESK, per germline. The CDR3 totals 15 residues. Trimming took 1 base from V and 5 from J; bases not matched to a gene: 8.

A word on this clone: This CDR3 is also generated by other DNA sequences in the sample. The V gene is TRBV5-6, the J gene TRBJ1-1, with D hard to call. This CDR3 is built from 13 residues. V lost 2 bases, J lost 1 base, and 6 bases lay in between. Per the germline V gene, CDR1 is SGHDT and CDR2 is YYEEEE. The CDR3 is CASSFGGNTEAFF. The CDR3 DNA reads as TGTGCCAGCAGCTTTGGCGGGAACACTGAAGCTTTCTTT.

This clone showed up just once. The chain employs TRBV6-5 and TRBJ1-2; no clear D gene. V was pared by 1 base and J by 2 bases, with 8 bases between. The germline V gene has CDR1 MNHEY and CDR2 SVGAGI. This CDR3 has 14 amino acids. CDR3 sequence: CASSYWPKNYGYTF. As DNA, the CDR3 is TGTGCCAGCAGTTACTGGCCCAAAAACTATGGCTACACCTTC.

J is TRBJ1-5 and V is TRBV2, with D hard to call. Trimming cost V 3 bases and J 0 bases, with 6 bases left between them. This CDR3 region has 14 residues. CDR1 and CDR2 (germline): SNHLY, FYNNEI. This CDR3 reads CASSDLYSNQPQHF. CDR3 nucleotide sequence: TGTGCCAGCAGTGACCTTTATAGCAATCAGCCCCAGCATTTT.

The chain carries TRBV19 and TRBJ1-2; D remains ambiguous. There are 13 residues in the CDR3. Trimming removed 1 base at V and 8 bases at J, with 11 bases between. The V gene's germline CDR1 is LNHDA and CDR2 SQIVND (reference sequence). The CDR3 sequence: CASSIVDGKGYTF. The CDR3 DNA reads as TGTGCCAGTAGTATAGTAGACGGGAAAGGCTACACCTTC.

The chain has TRBV6-1 and TRBJ1-1; perhaps TRBD1 as D (5 bases). This CDR3 comprises 13 residues. Trimming left V 3 bases short and J 0 bases short, with 5 bases between. Germline V gene lookup returns CDR1 MNHNS and CDR2 SASEGT. CDR3 bases: TGTGCCAGCAGTGAGACAGTGAACACTGAAGCTTTCTTT. It translates to CASSETVNTEAFF.